Listed below are T cell receptor beta chains from one sample, sequenced in a study of shared clonotypes between healthy human individuals. Using immunoSEQ multiplex PCR, the repertoire was profiled, and TCRdb retains in-frame clones only, with some absent. The sample has approximately 2,000,000 clones; around 93% are singletons. The sequenced material came from naive CD4+ T cells from PBMCs. The receptor set was obtained from a man between 18 and 29 years old in good health. Some clones in this sample may be carry-over from other donors' samples. Both conserved end residues are part of each CDR3. D genes are given only for firm matches. Rows may omit the clone size; those that give it use once, few, many or a size class.

j_gene | v_gene | len | abundance | d_gene | CDR3nt | CDR3aa
TRBJ2-7 | TRBV9 | 15 | . | . | TGTGCCAGCAGCGTGGGACCCAGGAACTCCTACGAGCAGTACTTC | CASSVGPRNSYEQYF
TRBJ2-7 | TRBV21-1 | 15 | . | . | TGTGCCAGCAGCCCCCTTGGGACACCCTTTTACGAGCAGTACTTC | CASSPLGTPFYEQYF
TRBJ1-5 | TRBV27 | 13 | . | . | TGTGCCAGCAGTTCTCAGCCCAATCAGCCCCAGCATTTT | CASSSQPNQPQHF
TRBJ1-4 | TRBV5-1 | 15 | . | TRBD1 | TGCGCCAGCAGCCTCGGACAGGGGGCGAATGAAAAACTGTTTTTT | CASSLGQGANEKLFF
TRBJ2-7 | TRBV7-3 | 15 | . | TRBD2 | TGTGCCAGCAGCTTAGGGACTAGCGGGAGCCACGAGCAGTACTTC | CASSLGTSGSHEQYF
TRBJ1-3 | TRBV19 | 14 | . | . | TGTGCCAGTTCGGCAGGGGTTTCCGGAAACACCATATATTTT | CASSAGVSGNTIYF
TRBJ2-5 | TRBV7-3 | 18 | . | TRBD2 | TGTGCCAGCAGCACCGCCCCCGGGACTAGCGGAAAACAAGAGACCCAGTACTTC | CASSTAPGTSGKQETQYF
TRBJ2-3 | TRBV5-8 | 14 | . | TRBD1 | TGTGCCAGCAGCTTGGGACAGGGGTCAGATACGCAGTATTTT | CASSLGQGSDTQYF
TRBJ2-7 | TRBV28 | 17 | . | TRBD2 | TGTGCCAGCAGTTTCGTAACCGGGAGGACCAACTCCTACGAGCAGTACTTC | CASSFVTGRTNSYEQYF
TRBJ2-1 | TRBV2 | 20 | . | . | TGTGCCAGCAGTGGTGCTGGGGTTCTAGCGACAGTCCCCTTCTACAATGAGCAGTTCTTC | CASSGAGVLATVPFYNEQFF
TRBJ2-5 | TRBV28 | 12 | . | . | TGTGCCAGCACGACCGAAAAAGAGACCCAGTACTTC | CASTTEKETQYF
TRBJ2-1 | TRBV30 | 17 | . | TRBD2 | TGTGCCTGGAGTGTGAGTGGAGCGGGAGGCCCTTACAATGAGCAGTTCTTC | CAWSVSGAGGPYNEQFF
TRBJ1-4 | TRBV11-1 | 15 | . | . | TGTGCCAGCAGCCTAAACCGGAGGGGGAATGAAAAACTGTTTTTT | CASSLNRRGNEKLFF
TRBJ1-5 | TRBV27 | 14 | . | . | TGTGCCAGCGGGTCGGGCCGGTACAATCAGCCCCAGCATTTT | CASGSGRYNQPQHF
TRBJ2-2 | TRBV27 | 18 | . | TRBD2 | TGTGCCAGCAGTTTGTCCGGGACTAGCGGGAGGGCCCCCGGGGAGCTGTTTTTT | CASSLSGTSGRAPGELFF
TRBJ2-7 | TRBV2 | 11 | few | . | TGTGCCAGCAGTGAAGCTTACGAGCAGTACTTC | CASSEAYEQYF
TRBJ2-7 | TRBV4-1 | 14 | . | . | TGCGCCAGCACCAGGGACACGGGCGGTAGGGAGCAGTACTTC | CASTRDTGGREQYF
TRBJ2-6 | TRBV28 | 18 | . | . | TGTGCCAGCAGGCCCTTGGACAGTTTATGGTCTGGGGCCAACGTCCTGACTTTC | CASRPLDSLWSGANVLTF
TRBJ2-5 | TRBV18 | 15 | few | TRBD1 | TGTGCCAGCTCCCCAACTCGGACAGGCGAAGAGACCCAGTACTTC | CASSPTRTGEETQYF
TRBJ2-7 | TRBV18 | 13 | . | TRBD1 | TGTGCCAGCTCACCGGGCCAGGGGGACGGGCAGTACTTC | CASSPGQGDGQYF
TRBJ2-5 | TRBV18 | 13 | . | . | TGTGCCAGCTCACCTGCCACCCCGGAGACCCAGTACTTC | CASSPATPETQYF
TRBJ2-3 | TRBV7-2 | 15 | . | . | TGTGCCAGCAGCTCGGCGACAACTAGCACAGATACGCAGTATTTT | CASSSATTSTDTQYF
TRBJ1-4 | TRBV5-1 | 16 | . | . | TGCGCCAGCACCCTCCAGCCCCTTGCAACTAATGAAAAACTGTTTTTT | CASTLQPLATNEKLFF
TRBJ2-7 | TRBV19 | 15 | . | TRBD2 | TGTGCCAGTAGCTCCGGGAGCGGGAGACCCTACGAGCAGTACTTC | CASSSGSGRPYEQYF
TRBJ1-5 | TRBV9 | 14 | . | TRBD1 | TGTGCCAGCAGCCCTACAGGGGGCGGGCAGCCCCAGCATTTT | CASSPTGGGQPQHF
TRBJ2-7 | TRBV21-1 | 13 | . | . | TGTGCCAGCAGAGGGACAGGGGTCCTCGAGCAGTACTTC | CASRGTGVLEQYF
TRBJ2-2 | TRBV11-1 | 16 | . | . | TGTGCCAGCAGCGGCGCGGGACAGCCGAGTACCGGGGAGCTGTTTTTT | CASSGAGQPSTGELFF
TRBJ1-1 | TRBV9 | 14 | . | . | TGTGCCAGCAGCGCCCGCCTTCTGGCCACTGAAGCTTTCTTT | CASSARLLATEAFF
TRBJ2-3 | TRBV7-9 | 15 | . | TRBD1 | TGTGCCAGCAGCTTAGCGGGACAGGCCACAGATACGCAGTATTTT | CASSLAGQATDTQYF
TRBJ2-1 | TRBV11-2 | 17 | . | TRBD2 | TGTGCCAGCAGCTTTATTCTAGCGGGTAGCTCCTACAATGAGCAGTTCTTC | CASSFILAGSSYNEQFF
TRBJ1-2 | TRBV6-1 | 14 | . | TRBD1 | TGTGCCAGCCTCCGGACAGGGGGTGAGCGGGGCTACACCTTC | CASLRTGGERGYTF
TRBJ2-1 | TRBV30 | 14 | once | . | TGTGCCTGGAGTGAGGGTTTCTTGGTGGGTGAGCAGTTCTTC | CAWSEGFLVGEQFF